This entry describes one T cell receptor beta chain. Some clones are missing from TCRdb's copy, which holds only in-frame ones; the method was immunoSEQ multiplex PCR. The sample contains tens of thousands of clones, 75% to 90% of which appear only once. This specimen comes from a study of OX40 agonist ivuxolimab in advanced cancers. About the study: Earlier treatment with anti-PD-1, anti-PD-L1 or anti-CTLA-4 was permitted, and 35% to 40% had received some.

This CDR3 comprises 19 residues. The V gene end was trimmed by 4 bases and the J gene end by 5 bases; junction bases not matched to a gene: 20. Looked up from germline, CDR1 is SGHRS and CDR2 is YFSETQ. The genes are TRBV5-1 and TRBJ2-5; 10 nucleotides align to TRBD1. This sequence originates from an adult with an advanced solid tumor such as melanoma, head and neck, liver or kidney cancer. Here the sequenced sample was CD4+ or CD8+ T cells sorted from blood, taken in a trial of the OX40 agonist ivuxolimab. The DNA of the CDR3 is TGCGCCAGCAGCCCATTTCCGGGACAGGGGATCCCCGGCACCGAGACCCAGTACTTC. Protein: CASSPFPGQGIPGTETQYF.